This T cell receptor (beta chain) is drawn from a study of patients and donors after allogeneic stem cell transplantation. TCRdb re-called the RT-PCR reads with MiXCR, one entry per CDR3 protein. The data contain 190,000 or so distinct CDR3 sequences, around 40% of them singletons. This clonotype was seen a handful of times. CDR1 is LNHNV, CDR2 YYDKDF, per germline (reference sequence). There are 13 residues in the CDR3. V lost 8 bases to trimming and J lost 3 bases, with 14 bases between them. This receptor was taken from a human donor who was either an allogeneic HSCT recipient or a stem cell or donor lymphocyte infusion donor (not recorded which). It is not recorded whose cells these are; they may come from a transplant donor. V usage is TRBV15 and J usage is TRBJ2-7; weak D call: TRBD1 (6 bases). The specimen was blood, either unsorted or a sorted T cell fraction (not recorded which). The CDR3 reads CATGLDRRYEQYF. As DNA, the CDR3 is TGTGCCACCGGGCTGGACAGACGCTACGAGCAGTACTTC.